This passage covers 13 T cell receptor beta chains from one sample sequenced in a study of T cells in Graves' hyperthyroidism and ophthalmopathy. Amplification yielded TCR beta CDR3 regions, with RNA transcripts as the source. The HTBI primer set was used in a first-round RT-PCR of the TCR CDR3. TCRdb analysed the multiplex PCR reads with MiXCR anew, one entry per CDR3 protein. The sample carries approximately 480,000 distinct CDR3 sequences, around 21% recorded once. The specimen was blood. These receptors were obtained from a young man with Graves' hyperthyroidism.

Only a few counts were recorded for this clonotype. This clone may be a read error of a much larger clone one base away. The CDR3 loop is CVSTTGYYAFF. The DNA of the CDR3 is TGTGTCAGTACTACGGGCTATTATGCTTTCTTT. The chain carries TRBV19 and TRBJ1-1, with D unresolved. The CDR3 runs to 11 residues. CDR1 LNHDA and CDR2 SQIVND come from the germline V gene (reference sequence). Complete variable domain (other parts from reference TRBV19 and TRBJ1-1): DGGITQSPKYLFRKEGQNVTLSCEQNLNHDAMYWYRQDPGQGLRLIYYSQIVNDFQKGDIAEGYSVSREKKESFPLTVTSAQKNPTAFYLCVSTTGYYAFFGQGTRLTVV.

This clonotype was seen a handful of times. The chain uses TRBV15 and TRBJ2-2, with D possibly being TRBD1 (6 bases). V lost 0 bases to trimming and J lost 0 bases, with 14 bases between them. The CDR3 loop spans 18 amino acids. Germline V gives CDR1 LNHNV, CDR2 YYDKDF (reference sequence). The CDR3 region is CATSRDNPGTSNTGELFF. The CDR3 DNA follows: TGTGCCACCAGCAGAGACAACCCCGGGACATCGAACACCGGGGAGCTGTTTTTT.

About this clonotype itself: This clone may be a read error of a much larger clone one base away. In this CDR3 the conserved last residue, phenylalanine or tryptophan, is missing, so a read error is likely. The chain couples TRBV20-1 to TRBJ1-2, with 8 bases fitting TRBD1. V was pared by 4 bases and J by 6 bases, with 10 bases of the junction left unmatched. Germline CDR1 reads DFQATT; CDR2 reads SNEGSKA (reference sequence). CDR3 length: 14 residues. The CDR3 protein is CSAKRTGKDDGYTY. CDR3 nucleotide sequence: TGCAGTGCTAAACGGACAGGGAAAGACGATGGCTACACCTAC.

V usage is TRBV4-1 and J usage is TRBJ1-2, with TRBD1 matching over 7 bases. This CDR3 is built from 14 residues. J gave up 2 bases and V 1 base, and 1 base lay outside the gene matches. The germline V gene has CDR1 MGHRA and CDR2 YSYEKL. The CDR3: CASSQGGQNYGYTF. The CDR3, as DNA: TGCGCCAGCAGCCAAGGGGGACAGAACTATGGCTACACCTTC.

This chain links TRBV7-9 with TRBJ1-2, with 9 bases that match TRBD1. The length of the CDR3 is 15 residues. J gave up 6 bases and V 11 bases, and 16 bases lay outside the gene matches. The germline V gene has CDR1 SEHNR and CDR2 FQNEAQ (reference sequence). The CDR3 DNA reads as TGTGCCCTTTCCTCAACAGGGGGCGCACATAATGGCTACACCTTC. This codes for CALSSTGGAHNGYTF.

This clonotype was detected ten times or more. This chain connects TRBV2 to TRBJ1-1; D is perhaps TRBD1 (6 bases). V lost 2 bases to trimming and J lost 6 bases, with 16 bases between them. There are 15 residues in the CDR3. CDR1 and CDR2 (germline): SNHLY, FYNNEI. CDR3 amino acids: CASSEFTGLKPEAFF. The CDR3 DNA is TGTGCCAGCAGTGAATTCACAGGGCTCAAACCTGAAGCTTTCTTT.

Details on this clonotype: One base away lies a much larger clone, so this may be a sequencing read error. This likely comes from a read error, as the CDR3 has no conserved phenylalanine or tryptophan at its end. CDR3 loop: CASSTLAIGELFY. The CDR3 DNA is TGTGCCAGCAGCACCCTAGCAATCGGGGAGCTGTTTTAT. The chain is built from TRBV11-2 and TRBJ2-2, with D maybe TRBD2 (5 bases). The V end lost 5 bases, the J end lost 7 bases, and 11 bases lay between the germline ends. The CDR3 covers 13 residues. CDR1 is SGHAT and CDR2 is FQNNGV in the germline V gene.

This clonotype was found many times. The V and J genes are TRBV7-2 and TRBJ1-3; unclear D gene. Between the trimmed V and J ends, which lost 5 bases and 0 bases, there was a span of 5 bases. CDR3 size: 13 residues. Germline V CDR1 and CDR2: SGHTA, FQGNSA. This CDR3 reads CASSPFSGNTIYF. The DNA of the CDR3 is TGTGCCAGCAGCCCCTTCTCTGGAAACACCATATATTTT.

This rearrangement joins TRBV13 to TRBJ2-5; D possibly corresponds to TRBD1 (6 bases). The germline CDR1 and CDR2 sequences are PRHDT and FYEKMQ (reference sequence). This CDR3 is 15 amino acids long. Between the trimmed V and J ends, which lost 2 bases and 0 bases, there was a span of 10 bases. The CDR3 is CASSLPGVHQETQYF. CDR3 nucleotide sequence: TGTGCCAGCAGCTTACCAGGGGTACACCAAGAGACCCAGTACTTC.

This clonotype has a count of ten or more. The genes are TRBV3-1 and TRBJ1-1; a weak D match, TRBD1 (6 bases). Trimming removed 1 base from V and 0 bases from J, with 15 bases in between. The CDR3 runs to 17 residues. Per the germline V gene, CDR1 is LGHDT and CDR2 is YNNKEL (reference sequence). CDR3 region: CASSQVQGSVMNTEAFF. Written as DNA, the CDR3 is TGTGCCAGCAGCCAAGTACAGGGTAGCGTCATGAACACTGAAGCTTTCTTT.

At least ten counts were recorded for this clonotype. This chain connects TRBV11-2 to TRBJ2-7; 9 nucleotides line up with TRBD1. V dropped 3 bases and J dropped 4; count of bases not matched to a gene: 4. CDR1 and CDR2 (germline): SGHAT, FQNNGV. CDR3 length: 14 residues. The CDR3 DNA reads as TGTGCCAGCAGCTTTACAGGGGGCACATACGAGCAGTACTTC. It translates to CASSFTGGTYEQYF. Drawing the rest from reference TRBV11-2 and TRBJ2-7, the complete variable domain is EAGVAQSPRYKIIEKRQSVAFWCNPISGHATLYWYQQILGQGPKLLIQFQNNGVVDDSQLPKDRFSAERLKGVDSTLKIQPAKLEDSAVYLCASSFTGGTYEQYFGPGTRLTVT.

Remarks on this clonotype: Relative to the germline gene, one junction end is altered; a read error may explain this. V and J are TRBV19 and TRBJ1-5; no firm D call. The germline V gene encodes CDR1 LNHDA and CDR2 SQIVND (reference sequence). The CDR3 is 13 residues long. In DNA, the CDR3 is TGTGCCAGTAGTATTTACCCAGAACAGCCCCAGCAGTTT. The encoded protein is CASSIYPEQPQQF.

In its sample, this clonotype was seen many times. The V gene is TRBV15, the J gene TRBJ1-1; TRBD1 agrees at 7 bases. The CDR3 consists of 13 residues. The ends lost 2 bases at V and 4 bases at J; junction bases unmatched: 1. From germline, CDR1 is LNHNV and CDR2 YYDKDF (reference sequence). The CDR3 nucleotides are TGTGCCACCAGCAGATACAGGGGCACTGAAGCTTTCTTT. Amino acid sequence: CATSRYRGTEAFF.